Each of the 19 T cell receptor beta chains below was sequenced from the same sample in a study of T-cell reconstitution after alpha-beta-depleted transplantation in children. Construction of the TCRbeta library involved unique molecular identifiers. A single record per CDR3 protein comes from TCRdb applying MiXCR to the PCR reads. The sample yields approximately 110,000 distinct CDR3 sequences, about a tenth seen once. This material consisted of PBMCs, taken before TCRalphabeta/CD19-depleted stem cell transplant. Receptors originate from a boy between 2 and 15 years old with acute lymphoblastic leukemia, due to receive a stem cell transplant.

The genes are TRBV2 and TRBJ2-3; 9 bases agree with TRBD1. The germline V gene encodes CDR1 SNHLY and CDR2 FYNNEI. The CDR3 totals 15 residues. With V trimmed by 6 bases and J by 5 bases, 9 bases remained unmatched. CDR3 protein: CASSTGGQYGDTQYF. DNA of the CDR3: TGTGCCAGCAGCACAGGGGGCCAATATGGAGATACGCAGTATTTT.

There are a few counts of this clonotype. The rearrangement uses TRBV27 and TRBJ1-2; D not certain. CDR3 length equals 13 residues. Germline CDR1 is MNHEY and CDR2 is SMNVEV (reference sequence). V gave up 6 bases and J gave up 8 bases, with 16 bases separating them. The CDR3 loop reads CASSRLPEGGYTF. The CDR3 nucleotides read TGTGCCAGCAGCCGCCTTCCAGAGGGCGGCTACACCTTC.

This clonotype was counted ten times or more. The V call is TRBV12-3 or TRBV12-4, the J call TRBJ2-7; a weak D match, TRBD2 (6 bases). The CDR3 sequence is 13 residues long. Trimming pared 6 bases from V and 2 bases from J, leaving 11 bases between. CDR3 coding DNA: TGTGCCAGCAGCTATGGGGGGACCTACGAGCAGTACTTC. Its protein is CASSYGGTYEQYF.

This clonotype was found once. This chain joins TRBV20-1 and TRBJ2-3; 7 bases are shared with TRBD1. The CDR3 has 16 amino acids. The germline V gene has CDR1 DFQATT and CDR2 SNEGSKA (reference sequence). The V segment lost 1 base and the J segment 6 bases; nucleotides outside the gene matches: 13. The CDR3 protein is CSARAPLTGYGDTQYF. The DNA for the CDR3 is TGCAGTGCTAGAGCCCCCCTGACAGGGTATGGTGATACGCAGTATTTT.

This clonotype occurred many times. CDR3 in amino acids: CASKEWDNQPQHF. DNA of the CDR3: TGTGCCAGCAAGGAGTGGGACAATCAGCCCCAGCATTTT. The chain joins TRBV6-1 to TRBJ1-5; D ambiguous. V was pared by 7 bases and J by 3 bases, with 10 bases between. From germline, CDR1 is MNHNS and CDR2 SASEGT. This CDR3 region has 13 residues.

In this sample, this clonotype turned up many times. The V and J genes are TRBV20-1 and TRBJ2-7; 9 nucleotides line up with TRBD2. The germline V gene encodes CDR1 DFQATT and CDR2 SNEGSKA (reference sequence). With 3 bases clipped from V and 2 bases from J, the junction kept 5 bases outside the gene matches. The CDR3 runs to 14 residues. The CDR3 DNA sequence: TGCAGTGCTAGGAGTAGCGGGGGAACCTACGAGCAGTACTTC. Its translation: CSARSSGGTYEQYF.

This clonotype has just a few counts. The chain uses TRBV7-9 and TRBJ2-3; D gene ambiguous. The germline gives CDR1 SEHNR, CDR2 FQNEAQ (reference sequence). The CDR3 has 14 residues. V lost 1 base and J lost 0, with 5 bases in between. The DNA of the CDR3 is TGTGCCAGCAGCTTAGATGCTAGCACAGATACGCAGTATTTT. Translating gives CASSLDASTDTQYF.

CDR3 DNA sequence: TGTGCCAGCAGTGCCCCCCTCGAGAGCGACTCCTACGAGCAGTACTTC. Its protein is CASSAPLESDSYEQYF. The V and J genes are TRBV25-1 and TRBJ2-7; D gene ambiguous. Germline V lookup: CDR1 MGHDK, CDR2 SYGVNS. Between the trimmed V and J ends, which lost 4 bases and 0 bases, there was a span of 16 bases. The CDR3 is 16 residues long.

Comments on this clonotype: This likely comes from a read error, as the CDR3 has no conserved phenylalanine or tryptophan at its end. This chain uses TRBV5-5 with TRBJ1-1; D is perhaps TRBD1 (6 bases). This CDR3 region has 14 residues. With 0 bases removed from V and 3 bases from J, the gap between germline ends came to 9 bases. Germline values: CDR1 SGHKS, CDR2 YYEKEE (reference sequence). The CDR3 region is CASSLEQGDTEAFY. The DNA of the CDR3 is TGTGCCAGCAGCTTGGAACAGGGAGACACTGAAGCTTTCTAT.

The V and J genes are TRBV7-2 and TRBJ2-7; 8 bases are a match to TRBD2. Germline trimming cut 2 bases from V and 4 bases from J; bases unmatched to any gene: 4. The CDR3 is made up of 14 amino acids. Per the germline V gene, CDR1 is SGHTA and CDR2 is FQGNSA. The chain's CDR3 is CASSLRASGYEQYF. As DNA, the CDR3 is TGTGCCAGCAGCTTAAGGGCTAGCGGGTACGAGCAGTACTTC.

This clonotype was counted many times. Written as DNA, the CDR3 is TGTGCCAGCAGCCAAGGGGGAGGCGAAGCTTTCTTT. It is translated as CASSQGGGEAFF. The V call is TRBV6-6, the J call TRBJ1-1; D perhaps matches TRBD1 (6 bases). The germline CDR1 and CDR2 sequences are MNHNY and SVGAGI (reference sequence). Trimming took 6 bases from V and 8 from J, leaving 13 bases between them. The CDR3 runs to 12 residues.

This clonotype was picked up many times. The V and J genes are TRBV7-9 and TRBJ2-2, with D tentatively TRBD1 or TRBD2 (5 bases each). This CDR3 contains 14 residues. Per the germline V gene, CDR1 is SEHNR and CDR2 is FQNEAQ (reference sequence). Trimming removed 7 bases at V and 2 bases at J, with 11 bases between. Here the CDR3 reads CASIVGRNTGELFF. CDR3 nucleotide sequence: TGTGCCAGCATTGTGGGACGCAACACCGGGGAGCTGTTTTTT. Filled out from reference TRBV7-9 and TRBJ2-2, the complete variable domain reads DTGVSQNPRHKITKRGQNVTFRCDPISEHNRLYWYRQTLGQGPEFLTYFQNEAQLEKSRLLSDRFSAERPKGSFSTLEIQRTEQGDSAMYLCASIVGRNTGELFFGEGSRLTVL.

There are a few counts of this clonotype. The V and J genes are TRBV5-1 and TRBJ2-1; 7 positions match TRBD1. The CDR3 length is 13 residues. V lost 0 bases to trimming and J lost 7 bases; unmatched junction nucleotides: 1. CDR1 SGHRS and CDR2 YFSETQ come from the germline V gene. CDR3 in DNA: TGCGCCAGCAGCTTGGGACAGGGAAATGAGCAGTTCTTC. Its translation: CASSLGQGNEQFF.

At least ten counts were recorded for this clonotype. The chain recombines TRBV3-1 with TRBJ2-7; TRBD2 matches 8 bases. The V segment lost 2 bases and the J segment 2 bases; nucleotides outside the gene matches: 2. This CDR3 has 14 amino acids. The germline gives CDR1 LGHDT, CDR2 YNNKEL (reference sequence). The DNA for the CDR3 is TGTGCCAGCAGCCAATCGGGAGGGGCCTACGAGCAGTACTTC. This sequence encodes CASSQSGGAYEQYF.

This clonotype was seen at least ten times. The chain joins TRBV7-6 to TRBJ2-1; D gene uncertain. V lost 3 bases and J lost 0, with 9 bases in between. The V gene's germline CDR1 is SGHVS and CDR2 FNYEAQ. The CDR3 runs to 15 residues. The CDR3 DNA sequence: TGTGCCAGCAGCTTTACCAGCGACTCCTACAATGAGCAGTTCTTC. Its translation is CASSFTSDSYNEQFF.

The chain is built from TRBV5-5 and TRBJ2-5, with 7 bases fitting TRBD2. With V trimmed by 3 bases and J by 4 bases, 9 bases remained unmatched. Germline loops: CDR1 SGHKS, CDR2 YYEKEE (reference sequence). The length of the CDR3 is 15 residues. This chain's CDR3 is CASSSPGLVSETQYF. CDR3 coding DNA: TGTGCCAGCAGCTCCCCCGGACTAGTATCAGAGACCCAGTACTTC.

This clonotype was observed many times. The V gene is TRBV7-9, the J gene TRBJ2-3; perhaps TRBD2 as D (6 bases). CDR1 and CDR2 from the germline V gene are SEHNR and FQNEAQ (reference sequence). The CDR3 has 14 amino acids. The V end lost 1 base, the J end lost 4 bases, and 9 bases lay between the germline ends. The chain's CDR3 is CASSLDERADTQYF. The CDR3 region has the DNA TGTGCCAGCAGCTTAGACGAGCGGGCAGATACGCAGTATTTT.

This clonotype has a handful of counts. This chain joins TRBV21-1 and TRBJ2-3; the D call TRBD1 from the table was never checked on the DNA. TRBV21-1 represents a pseudogene. This CDR3 is built from 15 residues. In DNA form, the CDR3 reads TGTGCCACTCGGGGGGGGCGGCGTTTCACAGATACGCAGTATTTT. Its protein product is CATRGGRRFTDTQYF.

Only a few counts were recorded for this clonotype. This rearrangement joins TRBV2 to TRBJ2-3; a possible D gene is TRBD2 (5 bases). This CDR3 is built from 14 residues. Germline assignment: CDR1 SNHLY and CDR2 FYNNEI. V was shortened by 8 bases and J by 5 bases, with 17 bases between the two germline ends. In DNA, the CDR3 is TGTGCCAGCTCTCGTGTGGAGAGGGAAGATACGCAGTATTTT. Translation: CASSRVEREDTQYF.